What follows is one T cell receptor (beta chain) and its context. This sample was taken from a study of cytomegalovirus exposure and HLA in healthy donors. The PCR contained 60 Vbeta and 13 Jbeta primers. This table comes from immunoSEQ multiplex PCR, and its TCRdb copy is limited to in-frame clones, with some not included. The sample consists of about 150,000 clones, about 86% of them appearing once. The V end was cut by 7 bases, the J end by 0 bases, with 13 bases between. Germline values: CDR1 SNHLY, CDR2 FYNNEI. The CDR3 has 15 residues. The sequence was collected from a woman between 18 and 29 years old in good health and CMV-seronegative. Material for sequencing was PBMCs. The V call is TRBV2, the J call TRBJ2-1; maybe TRBD2 (5 bases). This CDR3 is CASKAGESSYNEQFF. The CDR3 nucleotides are TGTGCCAGCAAGGCTGGGGAGAGCTCCTACAATGAGCAGTTCTTC.